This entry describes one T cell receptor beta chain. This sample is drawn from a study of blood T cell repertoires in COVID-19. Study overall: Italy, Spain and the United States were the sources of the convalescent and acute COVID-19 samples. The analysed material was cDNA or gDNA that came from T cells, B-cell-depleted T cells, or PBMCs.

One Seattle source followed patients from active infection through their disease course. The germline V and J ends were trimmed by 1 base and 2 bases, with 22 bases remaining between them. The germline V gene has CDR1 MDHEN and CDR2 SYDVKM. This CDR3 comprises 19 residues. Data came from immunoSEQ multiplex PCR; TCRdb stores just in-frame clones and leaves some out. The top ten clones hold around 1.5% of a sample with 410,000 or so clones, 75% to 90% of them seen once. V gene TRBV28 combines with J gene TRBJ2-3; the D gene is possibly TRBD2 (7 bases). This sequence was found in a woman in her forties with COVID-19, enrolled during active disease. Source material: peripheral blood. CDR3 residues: CASSLSGGVTAPNTDTQYF. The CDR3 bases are TGTGCCAGCAGTTTATCGGGGGGCGTGACCGCTCCTAACACAGATACGCAGTATTTT.